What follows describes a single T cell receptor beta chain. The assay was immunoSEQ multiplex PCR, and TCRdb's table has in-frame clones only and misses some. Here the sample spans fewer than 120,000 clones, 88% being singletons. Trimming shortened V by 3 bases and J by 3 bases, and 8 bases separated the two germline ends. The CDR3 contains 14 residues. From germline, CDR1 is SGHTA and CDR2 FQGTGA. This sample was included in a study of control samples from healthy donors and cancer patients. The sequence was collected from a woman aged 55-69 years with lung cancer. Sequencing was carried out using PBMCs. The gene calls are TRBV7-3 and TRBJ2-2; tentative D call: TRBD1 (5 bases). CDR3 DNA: TGTGCCAGCAGCTTGGGCAGGGACACCGGGGAGCTGTTTTTT. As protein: CASSLGRDTGELFF.